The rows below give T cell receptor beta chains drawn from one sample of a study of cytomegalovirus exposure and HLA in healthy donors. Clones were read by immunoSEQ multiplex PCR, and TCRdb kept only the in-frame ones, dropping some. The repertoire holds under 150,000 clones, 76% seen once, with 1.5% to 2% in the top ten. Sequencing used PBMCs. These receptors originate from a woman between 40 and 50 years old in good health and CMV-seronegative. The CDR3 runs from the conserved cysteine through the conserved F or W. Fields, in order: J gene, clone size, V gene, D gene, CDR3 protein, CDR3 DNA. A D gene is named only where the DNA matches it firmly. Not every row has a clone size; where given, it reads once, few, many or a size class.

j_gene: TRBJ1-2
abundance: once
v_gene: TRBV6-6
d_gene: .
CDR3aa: CASSYGTDGYTF
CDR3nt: TGTGCCAGCAGTTACGGTACAGATGGCTACACCTTC

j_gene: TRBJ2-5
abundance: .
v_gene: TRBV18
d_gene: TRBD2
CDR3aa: CASSPGLAGDETQYF
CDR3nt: TGTGCCAGCTCACCCGGACTAGCGGGAGACGAGACCCAGTACTTC

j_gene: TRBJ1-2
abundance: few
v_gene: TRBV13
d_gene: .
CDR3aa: CASSLGRGPNGYTF
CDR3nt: TGTGCCAGCAGCTTAGGCCGGGGTCCGAATGGCTACACCTTC

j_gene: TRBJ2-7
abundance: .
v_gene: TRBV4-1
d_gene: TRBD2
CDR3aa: CASSQEAASGGIYEQYF
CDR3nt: TGCGCCAGCAGCCAAGAAGCGGCTAGCGGGGGGATCTACGAGCAGTACTTC

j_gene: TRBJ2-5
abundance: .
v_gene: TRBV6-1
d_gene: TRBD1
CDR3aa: CASSENRGRETQYF
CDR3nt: TGTGCCAGCAGTGAAAACAGGGGTAGGGAGACCCAGTACTTC

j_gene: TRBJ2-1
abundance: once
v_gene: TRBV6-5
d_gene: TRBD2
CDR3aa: CASSWGLSGRNEQFF
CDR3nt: TGTGCCAGCAGTTGGGGACTAAGCGGGAGGAATGAGCAGTTCTTC

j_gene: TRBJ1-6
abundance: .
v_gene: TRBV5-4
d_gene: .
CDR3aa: CASSLEQENNSPLHF
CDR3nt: TGTGCCAGCAGCTTGGAACAGGAAAATAATTCACCCCTCCACTTT

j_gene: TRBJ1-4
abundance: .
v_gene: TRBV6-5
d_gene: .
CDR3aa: CASSYSTGTSNEKLFF
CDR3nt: TGTGCCAGCAGTTACTCGACCGGGACAAGCAATGAAAAACTGTTTTTT

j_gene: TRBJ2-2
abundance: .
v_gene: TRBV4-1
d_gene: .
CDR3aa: CASSLHRRTADGGELFF
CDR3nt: TGCGCCAGCAGCCTCCATCGGAGGACCGCTGATGGGGGGGAGCTGTTTTTT

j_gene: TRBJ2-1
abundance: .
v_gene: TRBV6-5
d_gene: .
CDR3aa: CASRKTGRNEQFF
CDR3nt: TGTGCCAGCAGAAAGACAGGGAGGAATGAGCAGTTCTTC

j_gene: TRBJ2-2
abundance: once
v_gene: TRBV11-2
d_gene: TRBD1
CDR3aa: CASSLGTGGADGELFF
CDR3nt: TGTGCCAGCAGCTTAGGGACAGGGGGCGCGGACGGGGAGCTGTTTTTT

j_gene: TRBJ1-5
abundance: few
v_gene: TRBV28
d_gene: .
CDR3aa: CASSLGAGRQPQHF
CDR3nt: TGTGCCAGCAGTTTAGGAGCGGGTCGTCAGCCCCAGCATTTT

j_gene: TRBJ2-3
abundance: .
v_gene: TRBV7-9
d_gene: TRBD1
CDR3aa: CASSSNRGELTDTQYF
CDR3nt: TGTGCCAGCAGCTCTAACAGGGGGGAGCTCACAGATACGCAGTATTTT

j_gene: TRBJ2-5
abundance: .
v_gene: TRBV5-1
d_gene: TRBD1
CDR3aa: CASQGQPQETQYF
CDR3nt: TGCGCCAGCCAGGGACAGCCCCAAGAGACCCAGTACTTC

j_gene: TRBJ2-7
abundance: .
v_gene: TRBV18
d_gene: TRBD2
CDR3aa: CASSPQVTSGGTYEQYF
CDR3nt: TGTGCCAGCTCACCACAGGTCACTAGCGGGGGGACCTACGAGCAGTACTTC

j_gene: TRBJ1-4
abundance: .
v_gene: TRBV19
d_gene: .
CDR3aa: CASSTPWGATNEKLFF
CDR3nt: TGTGCCAGTAGTACCCCGTGGGGGGCAACTAATGAAAAACTGTTTTTT

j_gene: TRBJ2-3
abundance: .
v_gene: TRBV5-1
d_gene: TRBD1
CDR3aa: CASSVGGVGDTQYF
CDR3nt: TGCGCCAGCAGCGTAGGGGGCGTTGGAGATACGCAGTATTTT

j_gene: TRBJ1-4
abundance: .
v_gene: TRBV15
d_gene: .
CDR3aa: CATKTTKQWHRNEKLFF
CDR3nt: TGTGCCACCAAGACTACCAAGCAATGGCACCGTAATGAAAAACTGTTTTTT

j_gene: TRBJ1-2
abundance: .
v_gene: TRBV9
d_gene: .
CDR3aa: CASSVTQTINYGYTF
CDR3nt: TGTGCCAGCAGCGTCACACAAACAATTAACTATGGCTACACCTTC

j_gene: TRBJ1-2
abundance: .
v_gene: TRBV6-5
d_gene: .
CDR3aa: CASTAGGRYGYTF
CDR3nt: TGTGCCAGCACGGCCGGGGGGAGGTATGGCTACACCTTC

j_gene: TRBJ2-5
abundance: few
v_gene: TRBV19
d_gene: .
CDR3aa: CASSARRAGQETQYF
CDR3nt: TGTGCCAGTAGTGCCAGAAGGGCGGGACAAGAGACCCAGTACTTC

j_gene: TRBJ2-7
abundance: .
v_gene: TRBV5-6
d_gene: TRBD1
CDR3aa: CASSWRGTGTYEQYF
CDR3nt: TGTGCCAGCAGCTGGCGAGGGACAGGGACGTACGAGCAGTACTTC

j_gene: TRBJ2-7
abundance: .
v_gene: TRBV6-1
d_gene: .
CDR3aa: CASSEIPGVEQYF
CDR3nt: TGTGCCAGCAGTGAAATCCCAGGGGTCGAGCAGTACTTC

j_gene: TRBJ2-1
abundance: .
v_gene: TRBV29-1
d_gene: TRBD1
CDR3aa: CSVTDRAYNEQFF
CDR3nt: TGCAGCGTGACCGACAGGGCATACAATGAGCAGTTCTTC

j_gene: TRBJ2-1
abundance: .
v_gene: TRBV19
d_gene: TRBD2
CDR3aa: CASSIVGSGMEQFF
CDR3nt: TGTGCCAGTAGTATAGTAGGTAGCGGGATGGAGCAGTTCTTC

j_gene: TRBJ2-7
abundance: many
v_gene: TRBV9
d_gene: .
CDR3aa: CASSVATNSWDTTYEQYF
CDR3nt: TGTGCCAGCAGCGTAGCTACTAATTCGTGGGACACAACCTACGAGCAGTACTTC

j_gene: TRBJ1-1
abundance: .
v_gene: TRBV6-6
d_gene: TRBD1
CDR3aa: CASSPAGDRGTEAFF
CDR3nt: TGTGCCAGCAGTCCCGCTGGGGACAGGGGAACTGAAGCTTTCTTT

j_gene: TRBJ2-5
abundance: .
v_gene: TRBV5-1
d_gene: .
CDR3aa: CASSLEGGGPAGTQYF
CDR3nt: TGCGCCAGCAGCTTGGAAGGGGGGGGCCCCGCAGGGACCCAGTACTTC

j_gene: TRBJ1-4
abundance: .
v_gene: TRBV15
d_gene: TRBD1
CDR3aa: CATSRWGQGRDEKLFF
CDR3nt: TGTGCCACCAGCAGATGGGGACAGGGTCGCGATGAAAAACTGTTTTTT

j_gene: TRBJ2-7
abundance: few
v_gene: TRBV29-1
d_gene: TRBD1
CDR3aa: CSVSTQGVEQYF
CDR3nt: TGCAGCGTTTCCACCCAGGGGGTCGAGCAGTACTTC

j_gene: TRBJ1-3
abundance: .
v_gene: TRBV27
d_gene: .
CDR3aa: CASRNGGSFSGNTIYF
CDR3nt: TGTGCCAGCAGGAACGGAGGAAGCTTCTCTGGAAACACCATATATTTT

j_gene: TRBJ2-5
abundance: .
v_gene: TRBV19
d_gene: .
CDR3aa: CASSMSGTKETQYF
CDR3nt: TGTGCCAGTAGTATGAGCGGGACAAAAGAGACCCAGTACTTC

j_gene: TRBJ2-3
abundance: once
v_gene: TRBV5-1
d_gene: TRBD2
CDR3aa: CASSPRVAGDTDTQYF
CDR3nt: TGCGCCAGCAGCCCCAGGGTAGCGGGGGACACAGATACGCAGTATTTT

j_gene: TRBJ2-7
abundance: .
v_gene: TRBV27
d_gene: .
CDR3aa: CASSLAWGLIYEQYF
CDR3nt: TGTGCCAGCAGTTTAGCTTGGGGACTTATCTACGAGCAGTACTTC

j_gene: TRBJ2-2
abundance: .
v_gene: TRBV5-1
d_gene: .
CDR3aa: CASSQPGAGELFF
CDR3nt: TGCGCCAGCAGCCAGCCCGGGGCCGGGGAGCTGTTTTTT

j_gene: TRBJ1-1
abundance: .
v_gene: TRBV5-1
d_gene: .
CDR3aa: CASSLSQGETEAFF
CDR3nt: TGCGCCAGCAGCTTGAGCCAGGGCGAGACTGAAGCTTTCTTT

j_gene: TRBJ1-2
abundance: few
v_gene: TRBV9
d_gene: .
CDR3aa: CASSPQGTYGYTF
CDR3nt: TGTGCCAGCAGCCCACAGGGAACCTATGGCTACACCTTC

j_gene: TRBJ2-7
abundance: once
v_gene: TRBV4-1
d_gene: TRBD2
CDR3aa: CASGDGRSSYEQYF
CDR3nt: TGCGCCAGCGGCGACGGGAGGAGCTCCTACGAGCAGTACTTC

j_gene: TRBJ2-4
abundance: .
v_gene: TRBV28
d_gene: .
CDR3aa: CASSLPTGNPNKNIQYF
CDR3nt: TGTGCCAGCAGTTTACCCACAGGGAACCCCAACAAAAACATTCAGTACTTC

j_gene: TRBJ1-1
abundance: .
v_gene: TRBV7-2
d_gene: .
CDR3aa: CASSLPQEIEAFF
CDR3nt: TGTGCCAGCAGCTTACCTCAGGAAATTGAAGCTTTCTTT

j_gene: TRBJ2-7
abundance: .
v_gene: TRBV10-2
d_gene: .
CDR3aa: CASSDYEQYF
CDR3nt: TGCGCCAGCAGTGACTACGAGCAGTACTTC

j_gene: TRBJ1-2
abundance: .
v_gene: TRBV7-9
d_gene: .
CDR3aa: CSSSLEEYGYTF
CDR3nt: TGTTCCAGCAGCTTAGAGGAGTATGGCTACACCTTC

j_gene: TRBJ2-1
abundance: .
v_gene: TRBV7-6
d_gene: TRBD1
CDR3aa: CASSLVHQTGGFSEQFF
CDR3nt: TGTGCCAGCAGCTTAGTCCATCAGACAGGGGGCTTTAGTGAGCAGTTCTTC

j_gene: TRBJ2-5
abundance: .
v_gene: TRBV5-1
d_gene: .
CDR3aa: CASSLAGSQETQYF
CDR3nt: TGCGCCAGCAGCTTGGCCGGTTCCCAAGAGACCCAGTACTTC

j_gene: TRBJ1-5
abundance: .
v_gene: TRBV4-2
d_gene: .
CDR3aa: CASSQPGSAQHF
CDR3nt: TGTGCCAGCAGCCAACCGGGATCCGCCCAGCATTTT

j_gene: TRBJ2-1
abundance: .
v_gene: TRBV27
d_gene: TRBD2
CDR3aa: CASRRALAVSSYNEQFF
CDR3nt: TGTGCCAGCCGGCGGGCCCTAGCGGTGAGCTCCTACAATGAGCAGTTCTTC

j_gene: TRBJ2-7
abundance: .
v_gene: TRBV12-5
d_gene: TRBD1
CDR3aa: CASADGQGLPYEQYF
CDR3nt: TGTGCTAGTGCCGACGGACAGGGCCTCCCCTACGAGCAGTACTTC

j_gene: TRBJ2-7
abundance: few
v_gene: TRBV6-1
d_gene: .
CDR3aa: CASSGRLDEQYF
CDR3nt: TGTGCCAGCAGTGGGAGACTGGACGAGCAGTACTTC

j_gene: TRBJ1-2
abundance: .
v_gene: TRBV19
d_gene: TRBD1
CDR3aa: CASSIGPGGYGYTF
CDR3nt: TGTGCCAGTAGTATAGGTCCAGGGGGCTATGGCTACACCTTC

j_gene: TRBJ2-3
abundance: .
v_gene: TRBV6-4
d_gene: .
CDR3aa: CASSDSRDGTDTQYF
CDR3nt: TGTGCCAGCAGTGACAGCAGGGATGGCACAGATACGCAGTATTTT

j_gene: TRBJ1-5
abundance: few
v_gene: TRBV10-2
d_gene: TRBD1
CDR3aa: CASNAGQFSNQPQHF
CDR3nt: TGCGCCAGCAACGCGGGACAGTTTAGCAATCAGCCCCAGCATTTT

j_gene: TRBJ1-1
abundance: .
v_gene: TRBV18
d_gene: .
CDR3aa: CASSGRGDTEAFF
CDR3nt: TGTGCCAGCTCAGGGCGGGGTGACACTGAAGCTTTCTTT

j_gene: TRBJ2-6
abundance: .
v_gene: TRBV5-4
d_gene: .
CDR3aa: CASSLARGAGANVLTF
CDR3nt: TGTGCCAGCAGCTTGGCCAGGGGGGCTGGGGCCAACGTCCTGACTTTC

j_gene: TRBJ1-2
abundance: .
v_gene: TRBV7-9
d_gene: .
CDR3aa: CASSLAHQEAYGYTF
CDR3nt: TGTGCCAGCAGCTTAGCGCACCAGGAGGCCTATGGCTACACCTTC

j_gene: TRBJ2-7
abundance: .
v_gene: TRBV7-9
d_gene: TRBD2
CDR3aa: CSSRRGAGGPGYEQYF
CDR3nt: TGTTCCAGCAGGCGCGGGGCGGGAGGCCCCGGGTACGAGCAGTACTTC

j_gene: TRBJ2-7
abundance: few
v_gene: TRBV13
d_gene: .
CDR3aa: CASSLIANSYEQYF
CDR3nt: TGTGCCAGCAGCTTAATTGCGAACTCCTACGAGCAGTACTTC

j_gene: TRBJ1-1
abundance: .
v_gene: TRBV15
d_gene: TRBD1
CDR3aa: CATSRDPAGGYTEAFF
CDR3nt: TGTGCCACCAGCAGAGATCCGGCAGGGGGGTACACTGAAGCTTTCTTT